The 24 T cell receptor beta chains presented below share a single source sample, sequenced in a study of T-cell memory formation after mild COVID-19. TCRdb reanalysed the 5' RACE reads using MiXCR and keeps one entry per CDR3 protein. The sample includes approximately 250,000 distinct CDR3 sequences, 15% to 20% of them seen just once. Sequenced material: PBMCs or a T cell subset sorted from them (not recorded which). The receptors come from a young man who had mild COVID-19 (a few samples of this study predate the infection). Cell type and time point are not known.

This clonotype was observed a handful of times. V and J are TRBV5-1 and TRBJ1-1, with no clear D. The ends were cut back, 0 bases at V and 0 bases at J, with 9 bases in the middle. The germline V gene has CDR1 SGHRS and CDR2 YFSETQ. The CDR3 sequence is 15 residues long. CDR3 nucleotide sequence: TGCGCCAGCAGCTTGGAGCAGTATCTGAACACTGAAGCTTTCTTT. Translation gives CASSLEQYLNTEAFF.

This clonotype was observed a handful of times. The rearrangement uses TRBV2 and TRBJ2-2; possibly TRBD1 or TRBD2 for D (5 bases each). Trimming stripped 8 bases from V and 6 bases from J, with 13 bases between. The germline CDR1 and CDR2 sequences are SNHLY and FYNNEI. The CDR3 consists of 13 residues. The CDR3 reads CASGTRPSGELFF. For the CDR3, the DNA is TGTGCCAGCGGGACCCGGCCATCCGGGGAGCTGTTTTTT. The full variable domain, its missing parts supplied by reference TRBV2 and TRBJ2-2, is EPEVTQTPSHQVTQMGQEVILRCVPISNHLYFYWYRQILGQKVEFLVSFYNNEISEKSEIFDDQFSVERPDGSNFTLKIRSTKLEDSAMYFCASGTRPSGELFFGEGSRLTVL.

This clonotype was picked up a small number of times. The chain has TRBV12-3 or TRBV12-4 and TRBJ2-1; D possibly corresponds to TRBD2 (6 bases). V lost 0 bases and J lost 8, with 11 bases in between. There are 14 residues in the CDR3. CDR3 in amino acids: CASSLAGRSDEQFF. Here the CDR3 DNA reads TGTGCCAGCAGTTTAGCGGGGAGGAGTGATGAGCAGTTCTTC.

V and J are TRBV6-2 or TRBV6-3 and TRBJ1-1; D is uncertain. V was cut by 7 bases and J by 3 bases, with 24 bases left in between. Germline V gene lookup returns CDR1 MNHEY and CDR2 SVGEGT. The CDR3 loop spans 17 amino acids. The CDR3 DNA reads as TGTGCCAGCACCGCCGACATTTATGGGTTTGGTGACACTGAAGCTTTCTTT. Its protein product is CASTADIYGFGDTEAFF.

V is TRBV11-2 and J is TRBJ2-7; D may be TRBD1 (5 bases). Germline V gene data show CDR1 as SGHAT and CDR2 as FQNNGV. CDR3 size: 14 residues. V shed 0 bases and J shed 3 bases, with 9 bases lying between them. As DNA, the CDR3 is TGTGCCAGCAGCTTAGATGACAGTTTCTACGAGCAGTACGTC. This gives the protein CASSLDDSFYEQYV.

This clonotype came up a few times. The chain employs TRBV20-1 and TRBJ1-5; perhaps TRBD1 as D (5 bases). This CDR3 comprises 15 residues. From germline, CDR1 is DFQATT and CDR2 SNEGSKA (reference sequence). V gave up 4 bases and J gave up 5 bases, with 18 bases separating them. Here the CDR3 reads CSANVARGEHQPQHF. CDR3 bases: TGCAGTGCTAACGTCGCGAGAGGGGAACATCAGCCCCAGCATTTT.

A few counts support this clonotype. V gene TRBV6-5 combines with J gene TRBJ1-2; the D is unclear. CDR3 length equals 16 residues. Per the germline V gene, CDR1 is MNHEY and CDR2 is SVGAGI. Deletions cut 6 bases from V and 0 bases from J, with 17 bases between. The CDR3: CASRVWTGLTNYGYTF. CDR3 in DNA: TGTGCCAGCAGGGTTTGGACCGGACTAACTAACTATGGCTACACCTTC.

V and J are TRBV20-1 and TRBJ1-1; D is undetermined. V lost 0 bases and J lost 5, with 13 bases in between. Germline CDR1 and CDR2: DFQATT and SNEGSKA (reference sequence). The CDR3 spans 14 residues. CDR3: CSARDYGVWTEAFF. The CDR3 DNA follows: TGCAGTGCTAGAGATTACGGGGTGTGGACTGAAGCTTTCTTT.

This clonotype appeared a few times. The chain links TRBV4-1 to TRBJ2-5; unclear D gene. V lost 1 base and J 1 base, leaving 19 bases between the germline ends. The germline gives CDR1 MGHRA, CDR2 YSYEKL. CDR3 length: 18 residues. The CDR3 loop is CASSQGPPETGRQETQYF. CDR3 sequence (DNA): TGCGCCAGCAGCCAAGGTCCACCAGAAACTGGTCGCCAAGAGACCCAGTACTTC.

This clonotype was counted only a few times. J is TRBJ2-5 and V is TRBV11-2, with 8 positions matching TRBD2. J lost 2 bases, V lost 5 bases, and 7 bases had no gene match. There are 15 residues in the CDR3. Germline CDR1 and CDR2: SGHAT and FQNNGV. The CDR3 DNA reads TGTGCCAGCAGCCCCACTCCGGGGGGGCAAGAGACCCAGTACTTC. As protein: CASSPTPGGQETQYF.

This clonotype was detected only a few times. This chain uses TRBV7-2 with TRBJ1-2; TRBD1 aligns across 7 bases. Trimming removed 1 base from V and 4 bases from J; junction bases left unmatched: 9. The CDR3 sequence is 16 residues long. CDR1 and CDR2 (germline): SGHTA, FQGNSA. The CDR3 reads CASSLVAHWDSYGYTF. In nucleotides, the CDR3 is TGTGCCAGCAGCTTAGTAGCGCACTGGGACAGCTATGGCTACACCTTC.

This clonotype has only a few counts. This chain joins TRBV18 and TRBJ2-2; 8 bases fit TRBD1. The CDR3 is 15 amino acids. Germline V gene data show CDR1 as KGHSH and CDR2 as LQKENI. Germline trimming cut 5 bases from V and 6 bases from J; bases unmatched to any gene: 8. CDR3 protein: CASSGRDRRPGELFF. In DNA form, the CDR3 reads TGTGCCAGCTCAGGCCGGGACAGGAGGCCCGGGGAGCTGTTTTTT.

This clonotype was seen more than once but under ten times. J is TRBJ2-2 and V is TRBV12-3 or TRBV12-4; D gene unclear. The CDR3 is 14 amino acids. V was clipped by 1 base and J by 6 bases, with 9 bases between them. Here the CDR3 DNA reads TGTGCCAGCAGTTTAGAGGATGGCCCCGGGGAGCTGTTTTTT. Protein product: CASSLEDGPGELFF.

The chain couples TRBV20-1 to TRBJ2-3; no clear D. Between the trimmed V and J ends, which lost 5 bases and 1 base, there was a span of 10 bases. Germline values: CDR1 DFQATT, CDR2 SNEGSKA (reference sequence). This CDR3 contains 13 residues. The chain's CDR3 is CSASTGGTDTQYF. The DNA for the CDR3 is TGCAGTGCTTCGACTGGTGGCACAGATACGCAGTATTTT.

The chain links TRBV20-1 to TRBJ1-5; 8 positions agree with TRBD1. After removal of 5 bases from V and 2 bases from J, the junction contained 11 bases not matched to a gene. This CDR3 spans 16 amino acids. Germline V gene data show CDR1 as DFQATT and CDR2 as SNEGSKA (reference sequence). CDR3: CSASNRGFRGNQPQHF. The CDR3, as DNA: TGCAGTGCTTCTAACAGGGGGTTTAGGGGCAATCAGCCCCAGCATTTT.

V is TRBV5-1 and J is TRBJ1-4, with D maybe TRBD1 (6 bases). The germline gives CDR1 SGHRS, CDR2 YFSETQ. V was shortened by 3 bases and J by 1 base, with 7 bases between the two germline ends. This CDR3 has 14 amino acids. The CDR3 here is CASSSTGTNEKLFF. The CDR3, as DNA: TGCGCCAGCAGCTCGACAGGAACTAATGAAAAACTGTTTTTT.

This clonotype was seen a few times. V is TRBV12-3 or TRBV12-4 and J is TRBJ2-2; 7 bases align to TRBD1. The CDR3 has 15 residues. J gave up 3 bases and V 8 bases, and 9 bases lay outside the gene matches. DNA of the CDR3: TGTGCCAGCCTACTCCGACAGGGTGACACCGGGGAGCTGTTTTTT. It is translated as CASLLRQGDTGELFF.

This clonotype was seen more than once but under ten times. This sequence joins TRBV2 and TRBJ2-1; weak D call: TRBD2 (6 bases). The germline gives CDR1 SNHLY, CDR2 FYNNEI. The ends were cut back, 7 bases at V and 9 bases at J, with 10 bases in the middle. The CDR3 covers 11 residues. The CDR3 loop is CASTGGTEQFF. CDR3 sequence (DNA): TGTGCCAGCACCGGGGGTACTGAGCAGTTCTTC.

This chain uses TRBV27 with TRBJ1-2, with unresolved D. Germline CDR1 reads MNHEY; CDR2 reads SMNVEV (reference sequence). The CDR3 loop spans 14 amino acids. V shed 6 bases and J shed 6 bases, with 17 bases lying between them. CDR3: CASSRGEAGHGYTF. CDR3 nucleotides: TGTGCCAGCAGCCGTGGAGAGGCCGGTCATGGCTACACCTTC.

This clonotype was picked up a small number of times. V and J are TRBV7-9 and TRBJ2-1; 8 positions agree with TRBD2. This CDR3 spans 16 amino acids. The germline V gene encodes CDR1 SEHNR and CDR2 FQNEAQ (reference sequence). J gave up 7 bases and V 0 bases, and 8 bases lay outside the gene matches. CDR3 sequence (DNA): TGTGCCAGCAGCTTAGCAGCGGGGGAGTCGGGAAATGAGCAGTTCTTC. Translation: CASSLAAGESGNEQFF.

V is TRBV4-1 and J is TRBJ2-7; no reliable D call. V lost 4 bases to trimming and J lost 4 bases, with 20 bases between them. This CDR3 comprises 16 residues. The germline gives CDR1 MGHRA, CDR2 YSYEKL. Here the CDR3 reads CASSPDRALGQYEQYF. The CDR3 bases are TGCGCCAGCAGCCCAGACCGGGCCCTAGGTCAATACGAGCAGTACTTC.

The V gene is TRBV20-1, the J gene TRBJ2-4; D is uncertain. The V gene lost 6 bases and the J gene lost 3 bases, with 15 bases spanning the gap. From germline, CDR1 is DFQATT and CDR2 SNEGSKA (reference sequence). This CDR3 is 14 amino acids long. For the CDR3, the DNA is TGCAGTGCCCTCCATATAATTTACAAAAACATTCAGTACTTC. Translated: CSALHIIYKNIQYF.

This clonotype is a singleton in its sample. This sequence joins TRBV4-3 and TRBJ1-6, with D possibly matching TRBD1 (5 bases). CDR3 length equals 13 residues. In germline, CDR1 is LGHNA, CDR2 YSLEER. V lost 1 base, J lost 10 bases, and 8 bases lay in between. CDR3 in amino acids: CASSQGRDSPLHF. CDR3 in DNA: TGCGCCAGCAGCCAAGGCAGGGACTCACCCCTCCACTTT.

The chain carries TRBV20-1 and TRBJ2-3, with a possible D match to TRBD2 (5 bases). The germline CDR1 and CDR2 sequences are DFQATT and SNEGSKA (reference sequence). The CDR3 consists of 15 residues. The V end lost 1 base, the J end lost 0 bases, and 11 bases lay between the germline ends. The CDR3 reads CSARVLGPSTDTQYF. CDR3 bases: TGCAGTGCTAGAGTACTAGGACCTAGCACAGATACGCAGTATTTT.